The 30 T cell receptor beta chains below were found in one sample sequenced in a study of regulatory T cells in long-lasting Graves disease. Noted time point: newly diagnosed GD, antithyroid drugs for less than 3 months. With RNA extracted from PBMCs as input, the TCR library was made. Arm-PCR with iRepertoire HTBI primers amplified the CDR3 regions for these TCR beta libraries. TCRdb recomputed calls from the multiplex PCR reads with MiXCR, one row per CDR3 protein. The sample consists of 400,000 to 500,000 distinct CDR3 sequences, 14% to 15% of them appearing once. These same data were also listed under a study on T cells in Graves' hyperthyroidism and ophthalmopathy.

The input for sequencing was peripheral blood mononuclear cells (PBMCs), taken at new diagnosis, from a patient treated with antithyroid drugs. The source is a woman in her thirties or forties with Graves disease.

This clonotype was recorded many times. Here the CDR3 DNA reads TGTGCCAGCAGTCCGCAGGGTTCTCTGCAAAACACCATATATTTT. It encodes CASSPQGSLQNTIYF. The chain joins TRBV12-3 or TRBV12-4 to TRBJ1-3; D is possibly TRBD1 (5 bases). The CDR3 covers 15 residues. Trimming cost V 5 bases and J 6 bases, with 17 bases left between them.

This clonotype came up a few times. The gene calls are TRBV5-1 and TRBJ1-5, with D unresolved. The germline CDR1 and CDR2 sequences are SGHRS and YFSETQ. CDR3 length: 15 amino acids. The germline V and J ends were trimmed by 4 bases and 0 bases, with 11 bases remaining between them. The CDR3 coding sequence is TGCGCCAGCAGCCCGGGAGGGCTTAGCAATCAGCCCCAGCATTTT. Protein product: CASSPGGLSNQPQHF.

This clonotype has ten or more counts. The chain carries TRBV28 and TRBJ2-1, with 11 bases matching TRBD2. The CDR3 covers 21 residues. Germline V gives CDR1 MDHEN, CDR2 SYDVKM. The junction had 19 bases not matched to a gene; V was cut back by 6 bases and J by 0 bases. As DNA, the CDR3 is TGTGCCAGCAGCTCAATGGGACTAGCGGCTCGAAGAGGGAACTCCTACAATGAGCAGTTCTTC. It encodes CASSSMGLAARRGNSYNEQFF.

At least ten counts were recorded for this clonotype. V and J are TRBV11-3 and TRBJ2-7; tentatively, D is TRBD1 (6 bases). Trimming removed 0 bases from V and 1 base from J, with 13 bases in between. In germline, CDR1 is SGHNT, CDR2 YENEEA. The CDR3 length is 16 residues. The CDR3 nucleotides read TGTGCCAGCAGCTTAGAGACCGTCAGGGGTTCCTACGAGCAGTACTTC. Protein product: CASSLETVRGSYEQYF.

In this sample, this clonotype turned up many times. CDR3 loop: CASTDGGAGETQYF. CDR3 bases: TGTGCCAGCACCGACGGGGGGGCTGGGGAGACCCAGTACTTC. The rearrangement joins TRBV6-1 to TRBJ2-5, with 8 positions matching TRBD2. J was trimmed by 5 bases and V by 7 bases; bases with no gene match: 9. Germline CDR1 is MNHNS and CDR2 is SASEGT. The CDR3 is 14 residues long.

The chain joins TRBV6-5 to TRBJ2-5, with TRBD2 as a possible D gene (5 bases). Trimming removed 2 bases from V and 4 bases from J, with 11 bases in between. The CDR3 has 14 residues. The germline CDR1 and CDR2 sequences are MNHEY and SVGAGI. CDR3 loop: CASSYGLMAETQYF. The CDR3, as DNA: TGTGCCAGCAGTTACGGACTGATGGCAGAGACCCAGTACTTC.

The chain combines TRBV5-1 with TRBJ2-2; tentative D call: TRBD1 (6 bases). Germline CDR1 SGHRS, CDR2 YFSETQ. This CDR3 comprises 15 residues. Trimming shortened V by 7 bases and J by 1 base, and 14 bases separated the two germline ends. CDR3 bases: TGCGCCAGCCATGTGGGGGCTCAGAACACCGGGGAGCTGTTTTTT. Its protein is CASHVGAQNTGELFF.

The rearrangement joins TRBV7-2 to TRBJ2-1, with TRBD2 matching over 11 bases. The CDR3 covers 15 residues. Germline V gives CDR1 SGHTA, CDR2 FQGNSA. The V segment lost 1 base and the J segment 5 bases; nucleotides outside the gene matches: 1. CDR3 loop: CASSLETSGDNEQFF. Here the CDR3 DNA reads TGTGCCAGCAGCTTAGAGACTAGCGGGGACAATGAGCAGTTCTTC.

This clonotype was seen ten or more times. The chain employs TRBV11-2 and TRBJ2-2; D not resolved. The germline CDR1 and CDR2 sequences are SGHAT and FQNNGV. The V end was cut by 0 bases, the J end by 5 bases, with 10 bases between. The CDR3 consists of 15 residues. CDR3 coding DNA: TGTGCCAGCAGCTTAGATCTGGCGGCGACCGGGGAGCTGTTTTTT. Amino acids: CASSLDLAATGELFF.

This clonotype has at least ten counts. The rearrangement links TRBV24-1 to TRBJ2-1; D perhaps matches TRBD2 (6 bases). V lost 0 bases and J lost 9, with 11 bases in between. The germline CDR1 and CDR2 sequences are KGHDR and SFDVKD. This CDR3 spans 14 amino acids. The CDR3 loop is CATSDLTSWGEQFF. The CDR3 bases are TGTGCCACCAGTGATTTGACTAGCTGGGGTGAGCAGTTCTTC.

This clonotype was observed many times. The chain links TRBV2 to TRBJ2-1, with no clear D. The germline V gene encodes CDR1 SNHLY and CDR2 FYNNEI. Trimming cost V 3 bases and J 0 bases, with 9 bases left between them. CDR3 length: 15 residues. CDR3 sequence (DNA): TGTGCCAGCAGTGATAGGACGAGCTCCTACAATGAGCAGTTCTTC. Its protein product is CASSDRTSSYNEQFF.

About this clonotype: One junction end disagrees with the germline gene, perhaps due to a read error. The chain uses TRBV7-9 and TRBJ2-7; 9 bases are shared with TRBD2. Germline assignment: CDR1 SEHNR and CDR2 FQNEAQ (reference sequence). The CDR3 covers 14 residues. The CDR3 bases are TGCGCCAGCAGCTTGGCCCTAGCGGGAAACGAGCAGTACTTC. Residues: CASSLALAGNEQYF.

This clonotype was seen repeatedly, ten times or more. The J gene is TRBJ1-1, the V gene TRBV5-6, with 7 bases lining up with TRBD1. Germline CDR1 and CDR2: SGHDT and YYEEEE. V lost 3 bases, J lost 3 bases, and 2 bases stayed unmatched. The CDR3 runs to 13 residues. The CDR3, as DNA: TGTGCCAGCAGCTGGGACAGTGACACTGAAGCTTTCTTT. Translating it yields CASSWDSDTEAFF.

This clonotype was seen more than once but under ten times. Written as DNA, the CDR3 is TGTGCCAGCAGCGAAGGCCGGGGGGGGTATGGGGCCAACGTCCTGACTTTC. Encoded protein: CASSEGRGGYGANVLTF. The chain is built from TRBV9 and TRBJ2-6; 8 bases map to TRBD2. The V gene end was trimmed by 3 bases and the J gene end by 3 bases; junction bases not matched to a gene: 8. Germline V gene lookup returns CDR1 SGDLS and CDR2 YYNGEE. This CDR3 region has 17 residues.

As concerns this clonotype: The junction and the germline gene differ at one end; a read error may be behind it. J is TRBJ1-4 and V is TRBV4-3; 7 positions agree with TRBD1. The CDR3 is made up of 15 amino acids. The germline V gene encodes CDR1 LGHNA and CDR2 YSLEER. The CDR3 sequence: CASSLVQGTSEKLFF. CDR3 coding DNA: TGCGCCAGCAGCCTAGTACAGGGGACTAGTGAAAAACTGTTTTTT.

This clonotype was counted between two and nine times. The gene calls are TRBV28 and TRBJ2-7; 8 bases agree with TRBD2. This CDR3 spans 18 amino acids. With V trimmed by 3 bases and J by 1 base, 14 bases remained unmatched. Germline values: CDR1 MDHEN, CDR2 SYDVKM. The DNA of the CDR3 is TGTGCCAGCAGTTTTATCGGTAGCGGGACTATAACTTCCTACGAGCAGTACTTC. It encodes CASSFIGSGTITSYEQYF. The full variable domain, with the rest looked up from reference TRBV28 and TRBJ2-7, is DVKVTQSSRYLVKRTGEKVFLECVQDMDHENMFWYRQDPGLGLRLIYFSYDVKMKEKGDIPEGYSVSREKKERFSLILESASTNQTSMYLCASSFIGSGTITSYEQYFGPGTRLTVT.

The chain has TRBV12-3 or TRBV12-4 and TRBJ2-7; the D gene is possibly TRBD1 (6 bases). V dropped 7 bases and J dropped 4 bases, with 32 bases sitting between them. The CDR3 sequence is 19 residues long. The CDR3 DNA sequence: TGTGCCAGCAAGGCAGGGGATGGAGCTAGGTTCCCACCGGGGTACGAGCAGTACTTC. Amino acids: CASKAGDGARFPPGYEQYF.

The chain has TRBV10-3 and TRBJ2-3; D is ambiguous. CDR1 is ENHRY and CDR2 is SYGVKD in the germline V gene. The CDR3 loop spans 16 amino acids. The V end was cut by 3 bases, the J end by 0 bases, with 13 bases between. The CDR3 DNA reads TGTGCCATCAGTGATTTACTCAGCGCTAGCACAGATACGCAGTATTTT. Encoded protein: CAISDLLSASTDTQYF.

The table lists this clonotype with many counts. The gene calls are TRBV11-2 and TRBJ2-3; 11 bases align to TRBD1. Germline CDR1 is SGHAT and CDR2 is FQNNGV. V shed 5 bases, J shed 10 bases, and the junction held 8 bases outside the gene matches. This CDR3 spans 14 amino acids. CDR3 nucleotides: TGTGCCAGCAGCGAAGGGACAGGGGGATGGCCGCAGTATTTT. Its protein product is CASSEGTGGWPQYF. Complete variable domain (other parts from reference TRBV11-2 and TRBJ2-3): EAGVAQSPRYKIIEKRQSVAFWCNPISGHATLYWYQQILGQGPKLLIQFQNNGVVDDSQLPKDRFSAERLKGVDSTLKIQPAKLEDSAVYLCASSEGTGGWPQYFGPGTRLTVL.

The sample holds many counts of this clonotype. The chain combines TRBV3-1 with TRBJ2-7, with 7 bases that match TRBD1. This CDR3 has 13 amino acids. V lost 4 bases, J lost 6 bases, and 6 bases stayed unmatched. The germline gives CDR1 LGHDT, CDR2 YNNKEL (reference sequence). The CDR3 coding sequence is TGTGCCAGCAGCCGAATGACAGGGTCCGAGCAGTACTTC. Protein sequence: CASSRMTGSEQYF.

This clonotype has at least ten counts. The rearrangement joins TRBV7-9 to TRBJ2-7, with 11 bases lining up with TRBD2. The CDR3 length is 13 residues. The V gene's germline CDR1 is SEHNR and CDR2 FQNEAQ (reference sequence). The ends lost 3 bases at V and 5 bases at J; junction bases unmatched: 0. DNA of the CDR3: TGTGCCAGCAGCTTGACTAGCGGGAACGAGCAGTACTTC. The encoded protein is CASSLTSGNEQYF.

The table lists this clonotype with many counts. This chain links TRBV28 with TRBJ1-3; D is unclear. CDR1 and CDR2 from the germline V gene are MDHEN and SYDVKM. The CDR3 spans 14 residues. Trimming pared 6 bases from V and 0 bases from J, leaving 9 bases between. CDR3 residues: CASRAQNSGNTIYF. The CDR3 DNA is TGTGCCAGCAGAGCCCAAAACTCTGGAAACACCATATATTTT.

This clonotype was recorded at least ten times. The V gene is TRBV6-1, the J gene TRBJ2-7; TRBD2 matches 9 bases. The CDR3 has 18 residues. V was pared by 6 bases and J by 0 bases, with 15 bases of the junction left unmatched. From germline, CDR1 is MNHNS and CDR2 SASEGT. DNA of the CDR3: TGTGCCAGCAGCTTTACGGCCAGCGGGAGGCCCAGCTCCTACGAGCAGTACTTC. Its protein product is CASSFTASGRPSSYEQYF.

To note about this clonotype: A read error may explain this, as a much larger clone is one base away. This chain connects TRBV19 to TRBJ2-7; 8 bases are a match to TRBD2. This CDR3 has 13 amino acids. The V gene's germline CDR1 is LNHDA and CDR2 SQIVND (reference sequence). CDR3 DNA sequence: TGTGTCAGTAGTATGCGGGGGGCCTACGAGCAGTACTTC. The encoded protein is CVSSMRGAYEQYF.

The CDR3 here is CASSLSGGSNEQFF. Here the CDR3 DNA reads TGCGCCAGCAGTTTGAGCGGGGGGAGCAATGAGCAGTTCTTC. V is TRBV5-1 and J is TRBJ2-1, with TRBD2 identical over 9 bases. Germline trimming cut 5 bases from V and 6 bases from J; bases unmatched to any gene: 6. The length of the CDR3 is 14 residues. Germline values: CDR1 SGHRS, CDR2 YFSETQ.

This clonotype was seen a few times. CDR3 region: CASSPRGRGSEQYF. In DNA, the CDR3 is TGTGCCAGCAGCCCCCGGGGCAGGGGTTCCGAGCAGTACTTC. The gene calls are TRBV11-3 and TRBJ2-3; TRBD1 might be the D (6 bases). The closer fit of TRBJ2-7 to the DNA end suggests the J call may be wrong. The CDR3 runs to 14 residues. Germline assignment: CDR1 SGHNT and CDR2 YENEEA.

This clonotype came up many times. The chain is built from TRBV3-1 and TRBJ2-3; possibly TRBD1 for D (5 bases). This CDR3 has 15 amino acids. CDR1 is LGHDT and CDR2 is YNNKEL in the germline V gene (reference sequence). V lost 4 bases and J lost 2, with 13 bases in between. The DNA for the CDR3 is TGTGCCAGCAGCCTGCAGGGTTTGGACACAGATACGCAGTATTTT. As protein: CASSLQGLDTDTQYF.

In its sample, this clonotype was seen a few times. CDR3 nucleotide sequence: TGTGCCAGCATCGACAGGGGTAGCTACGAGCAGTACTTC. Translating gives CASIDRGSYEQYF. The V call is TRBV6-2 or TRBV6-3, the J call TRBJ2-7, with TRBD1 identical over 8 bases. The trim removed 7 bases at V and 3 bases at J, leaving 5 bases unmatched. The CDR3 totals 13 residues. CDR1 MNHEY and CDR2 SVGEGT come from the germline V gene.

This clonotype appeared many times. V gene TRBV28 combines with J gene TRBJ2-7, with TRBD2 as a possible D gene (6 bases). Germline V CDR1 and CDR2: MDHEN, SYDVKM. The germline V and J ends were trimmed by 6 bases and 0 bases, with 12 bases remaining between them. The CDR3 is 14 amino acids. CDR3 nucleotides: TGTGCCAGCAGCCGCCTCGGGAGCTCCTACGAGCAGTACTTC. It codes for CASSRLGSSYEQYF.

The sample holds many counts of this clonotype. This sequence joins TRBV10-3 and TRBJ2-4; D is perhaps TRBD1 (7 bases). Germline V gene lookup returns CDR1 ENHRY and CDR2 SYGVKD. V was pared by 2 bases and J by 7 bases, with 12 bases between. The CDR3 sequence is 14 residues long. CDR3 DNA sequence: TGTGCCATCAGTGAGGATGCAGGGGGGAACATTCAGTACTTC. This encodes CAISEDAGGNIQYF.